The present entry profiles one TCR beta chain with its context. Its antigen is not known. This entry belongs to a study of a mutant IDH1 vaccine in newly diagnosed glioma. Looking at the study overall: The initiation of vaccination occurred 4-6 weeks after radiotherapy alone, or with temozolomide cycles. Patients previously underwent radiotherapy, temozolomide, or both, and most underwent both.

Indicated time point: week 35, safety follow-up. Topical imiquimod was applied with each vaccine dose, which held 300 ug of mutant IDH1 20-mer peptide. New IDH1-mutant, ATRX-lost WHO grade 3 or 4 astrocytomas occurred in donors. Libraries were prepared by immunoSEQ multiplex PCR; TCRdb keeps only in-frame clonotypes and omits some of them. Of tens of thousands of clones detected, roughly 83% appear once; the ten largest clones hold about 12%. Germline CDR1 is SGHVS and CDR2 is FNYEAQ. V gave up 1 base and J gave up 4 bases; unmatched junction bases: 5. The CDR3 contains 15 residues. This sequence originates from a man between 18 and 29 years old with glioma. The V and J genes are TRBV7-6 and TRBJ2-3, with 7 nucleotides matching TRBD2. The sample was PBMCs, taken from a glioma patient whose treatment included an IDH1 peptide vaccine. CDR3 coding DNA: TGTGCCAGCAGCTTAGGGGAGGGAGGGCCAGATACGCAGTATTTT. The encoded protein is CASSLGEGGPDTQYF. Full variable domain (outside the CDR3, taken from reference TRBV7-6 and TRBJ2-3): GAGVSQSPRYKVTKRGQDVALRCDPISGHVSLYWYRQALGQGPEFLTYFNYEAQQDKSGLPNDRFSAERPEGSISTLTIQRTEQRDSAMYRCASSLGEGGPDTQYFGPGTRLTVL.